The sequence of this TCR beta chain was determined in a study of cytomegalovirus exposure and HLA in healthy donors. Findings and limits, study-wide: For most TCR sequences rarity was the rule, although some public TCRs occurred in many donors. First-cohort TCR clusters tended to co-occur in the 120 or so validation repertoires, a later analysis found. Listed as cytomegalovirus-associated were about 160 TCR beta chains.

Germline V gives CDR1 ENHRY, CDR2 SYGVKD. This CDR3 is 17 amino acids long. J lost 4 bases, V lost 0 bases, and 4 bases had no gene match. There are a few counts of this clone. Antigen unknown. Data came from immunoSEQ multiplex PCR; TCRdb stores just in-frame clones and leaves some out. In the table there are some 210,000 clones, approximately 82% of which are singletons. The source material was PBMCs. The TCR was taken from a woman aged 18-29 years in good health and CMV-seronegative. The chain recombines TRBV10-3 with TRBJ2-7; 15 bases fit TRBD2. CDR3 region: CAISESWTSGGVYEQYF. The CDR3 DNA is TGTGCCATCAGTGAGTCTTGGACTAGCGGGGGGGTGTACGAGCAGTACTTC.